These T cell receptor beta chains were read from a single sample in a study of blood T cell repertoires in COVID-19. The table came from immunoSEQ multiplex PCR; TCRdb's copy has only in-frame clones and leaves some out. The data contain 250,000 or so clones, around nine tenths of them singletons. Specimen: peripheral blood. Receptor source: a man in his forties with active or convalescent COVID-19. The CDR3 runs from the conserved cysteine through the conserved F or W. D genes are given only for firm matches. The size entry is marked missing in some rows and otherwise reads once, few, many or a size class.

abundance,d_gene,len,v_gene,j_gene,CDR3aa,CDR3nt
-,-,14,TRBV5-6,TRBJ2-5,CASSASRGQETQYF,TGTGCCAGCAGCGCGTCGAGGGGGCAAGAGACCCAGTACTTC
-,TRBD2,16,TRBV13,TRBJ2-1,CASSSVTSGENNEQFF,TGTGCCAGCAGCTCAGTGACTAGCGGGGAGAACAATGAGCAGTTCTTC
once,TRBD1,15,TRBV15,TRBJ2-7,CATSGPGQDPYEQYF,TGTGCCACCAGCGGACCGGGACAGGATCCCTACGAGCAGTACTTC
-,-,13,TRBV13,TRBJ2-7,CASRYGQNYEQYF,TGTGCCAGCAGATACGGACAGAACTACGAGCAGTACTTC
few,TRBD1,16,TRBV6-5,TRBJ1-2,CASSSTWTGGYYGYTF,TGTGCCAGCAGTTCTACTTGGACAGGGGGCTACTATGGCTACACCTTC
-,-,14,TRBV7-8,TRBJ1-2,CASSLDGEDYGYTF,TGTGCCAGCAGCTTAGATGGGGAGGACTATGGCTACACCTTC
-,-,11,TRBV7-8,TRBJ2-7,CASSRGSEQYF,TGTGCCAGCAGCCGGGGGAGCGAGCAGTACTTC
-,TRBD1,17,TRBV20-1,TRBJ2-7,CSASSGQGFIWNYEQYF,TGCAGTGCTAGTTCGGGACAGGGGTTTATCTGGAACTACGAGCAGTACTTC
-,TRBD2,18,TRBV5-1,TRBJ2-6,CASSLQPAGNSGANVLTF,TGCGCCAGCAGCCTCCAACCAGCGGGGAACTCTGGGGCCAACGTCCTGACTTTC
-,-,13,TRBV5-1,TRBJ2-2,CASSSFETGELFF,TGCGCCAGCAGCTCCTTTGAGACCGGGGAGCTGTTTTTT
-,TRBD2,18,TRBV11-3,TRBJ2-2,CASSKRLAGSFSTGELFF,TGTGCCAGCAGCAAGAGACTAGCGGGAAGTTTCAGCACCGGGGAGCTGTTTTTT
-,TRBD1,15,TRBV6-5,TRBJ2-7,CASSTRGTVPYEQYF,TGTGCCAGCTCCACAAGGGGGACAGTTCCCTACGAGCAGTACTTC
-,-,15,TRBV6-1,TRBJ1-5,CASSPGQLSNQPQHF,TGTGCCAGCAGTCCCGGACAGCTTAGCAATCAGCCCCAGCATTTT
-,-,15,TRBV23-1,TRBJ2-7,CASSQQVNNIYEQYF,TGCGCCAGCAGTCAACAGGTCAACAATATCTACGAGCAGTACTTC
-,-,15,TRBV2,TRBJ2-1,CASSEGAGRDNEQFF,TGTGCCAGCAGTGAAGGGGCCGGGAGAGATAATGAGCAGTTCTTC
few,TRBD1,16,TRBV18,TRBJ2-2,CASSPEGQGRTGELFF,TGTGCCAGCTCACCAGAGGGACAGGGGAGAACCGGGGAGCTGTTTTTT
-,-,14,TRBV27,TRBJ2-7,CASGRGGQIYEQYF,TGTGCCAGCGGCCGGGGGGGACAGATCTACGAGCAGTACTTC
-,-,15,TRBV7-9,TRBJ2-5,CASSLPLVGGETQYF,TGTGCCAGCAGCCTTCCCCTCGTCGGCGGAGAGACCCAGTACTTC
-,TRBD1,16,TRBV5-4,TRBJ1-5,CASSESPGTGNQPQHF,TGTGCCAGCAGCGAGAGCCCCGGGACAGGGAATCAGCCCCAGCATTTT
-,-,14,TRBV5-1,TRBJ2-7,CASSLGKGAGEQYF,TGCGCCAGCAGCTTGGGCAAAGGGGCCGGCGAGCAGTACTTC
-,TRBD1,17,TRBV2,TRBJ1-1,CASSGGKGQPLNTEAFF,TGTGCCAGCAGTGGGGGGAAGGGACAGCCTCTGAACACTGAAGCTTTCTTT
-,-,13,TRBV2,TRBJ1-2,CASSSVANYGYTF,TGTGCCAGCAGTTCAGTGGCTAACTATGGCTACACCTTC
-,-,16,TRBV24-1,TRBJ2-2,CATSEGTSSYTGELFF,TGTGCCACCAGTGAGGGTACTAGCAGTTACACCGGGGAGCTGTTTTTT
few,-,12,TRBV9,TRBJ1-2,CASSSNNYGYTF,TGTGCCAGCAGCTCAAATAACTATGGCTACACCTTC
-,TRBD1,14,TRBV6-5,TRBJ2-7,CASSPPGQNYEQYF,TGTGCCAGCAGTCCCCCGGGACAGAACTACGAGCAGTACTTC
-,TRBD1,15,TRBV30,TRBJ1-2,CAWRKTGGLSYGYTF,TGTGCCTGGAGGAAAACAGGGGGCCTTAGCTATGGCTACACCTTC
once,-,22,TRBV20-1,TRBJ2-7,CSASREGQGQAPGGPSGDEQYF,TGCAGTGCTAGTAGGGAGGGACAGGGCCAGGCTCCGGGGGGGCCTTCCGGCGACGAGCAGTACTTC
once,-,12,TRBV28,TRBJ2-7,CASSLSGYEQYF,TGTGCCAGCAGTTTATCAGGGTACGAGCAGTACTTC
once,TRBD1,17,TRBV19,TRBJ2-5,CASSPFRGQGAPETQYF,TGTGCCAGTAGTCCATTTCGGGGACAGGGGGCTCCAGAGACCCAGTACTTC
once,-,13,TRBV7-9,TRBJ1-1,CASSLVAYTEAFF,TGTGCCAGCAGCTTAGTCGCGTATACTGAAGCTTTCTTT
-,-,13,TRBV28,TRBJ2-5,CASLGGPSETQYF,TGTGCCAGCCTCGGGGGGCCGTCAGAGACCCAGTACTTC
-,-,15,TRBV30,TRBJ1-6,CAWSRDTFLNSPLHF,TGTGCCTGGAGTAGGGACACTTTTCTTAATTCACCCCTCCACTTT
-,-,16,TRBV5-1,TRBJ1-4,CASSLVSGRPNEKLFF,TGCGCCAGCAGCTTGGTATCAGGGCGGCCTAATGAAAAACTGTTTTTT
-,TRBD2,16,TRBV19,TRBJ2-5,CASSLLAGGPQETQYF,TGTGCCAGTAGTTTACTAGCGGGAGGGCCCCAAGAGACCCAGTACTTC
-,-,12,TRBV7-9,TRBJ2-1,CASSLEESEQFF,TGTGCCAGCAGCTTAGAAGAGTCAGAGCAGTTCTTC
-,TRBD2,21,TRBV7-3,TRBJ2-1,CASSSLGLAGGSRTGNNEQFF,TGTGCCAGCAGCTCCCTGGGACTAGCGGGGGGCTCCCGTACCGGGAACAATGAGCAGTTCTTC
-,TRBD1,16,TRBV27,TRBJ1-4,CASSGPNRGPNEKLFF,TGTGCCAGCAGTGGTCCGAACAGGGGGCCGAATGAAAAACTGTTTTTT
-,TRBD2,16,TRBV10-3,TRBJ2-2,CATREGRGFGTGELFF,TGTGCCACCCGGGAGGGCCGGGGGTTTGGCACCGGGGAGCTGTTTTTT
-,-,14,TRBV9,TRBJ1-5,CASSVTDSHQPQHF,TGTGCCAGCAGCGTAACGGACAGTCATCAGCCCCAGCATTTT
-,-,14,TRBV12-5,TRBJ2-5,CASGPPEALETQYF,TGTGCTAGTGGCCCCCCTGAGGCTTTGGAGACCCAGTACTTC
once,TRBD1,15,TRBV5-1,TRBJ1-4,CASSLLGTGAEKLFF,TGCGCCAGCAGCTTGCTAGGCACAGGGGCGGAAAAACTGTTTTTT
-,-,14,TRBV24-1,TRBJ2-3,CATSEAGAGDTQYF,TGTGCCACCAGTGAAGCAGGGGCCGGGGATACGCAGTATTTT
once,TRBD1,15,TRBV11-3,TRBJ1-1,CASSSPQGLSAEAFF,TGTGCCAGCAGCTCACCACAGGGGTTGAGCGCTGAAGCTTTCTTT
-,-,16,TRBV7-9,TRBJ2-2,CASSPRQPKNTGELFF,TGTGCCAGCAGCCCCAGACAGCCTAAGAACACCGGGGAGCTGTTTTTT